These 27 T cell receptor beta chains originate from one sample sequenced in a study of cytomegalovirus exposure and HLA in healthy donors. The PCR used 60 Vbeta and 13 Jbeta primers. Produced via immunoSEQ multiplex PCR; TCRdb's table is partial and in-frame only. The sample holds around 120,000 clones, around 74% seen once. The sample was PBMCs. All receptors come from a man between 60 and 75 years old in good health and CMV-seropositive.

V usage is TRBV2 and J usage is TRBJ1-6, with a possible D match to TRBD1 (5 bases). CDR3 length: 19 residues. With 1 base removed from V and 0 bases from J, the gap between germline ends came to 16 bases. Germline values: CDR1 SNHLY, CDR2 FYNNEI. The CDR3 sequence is CASSEGGGLWSSYNSPLHF. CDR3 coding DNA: TGTGCCAGCAGTGAAGGGGGGGGTCTCTGGAGCTCCTATAATTCACCCCTCCACTTT.

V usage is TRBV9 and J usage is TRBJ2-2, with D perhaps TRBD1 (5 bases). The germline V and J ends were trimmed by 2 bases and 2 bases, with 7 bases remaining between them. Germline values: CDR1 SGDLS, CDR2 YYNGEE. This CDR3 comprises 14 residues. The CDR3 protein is CASSVQGNTGELFF. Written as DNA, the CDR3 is TGTGCCAGCAGCGTCCAGGGAAACACCGGGGAGCTGTTTTTT.

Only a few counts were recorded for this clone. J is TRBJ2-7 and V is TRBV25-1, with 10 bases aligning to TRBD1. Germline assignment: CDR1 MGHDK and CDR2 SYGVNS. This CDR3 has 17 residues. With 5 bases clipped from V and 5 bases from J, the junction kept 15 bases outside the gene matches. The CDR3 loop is CASSPGTGASKLHEQYF. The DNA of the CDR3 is TGTGCCAGCAGTCCCGGGACAGGGGCCAGTAAACTCCACGAGCAGTACTTC.

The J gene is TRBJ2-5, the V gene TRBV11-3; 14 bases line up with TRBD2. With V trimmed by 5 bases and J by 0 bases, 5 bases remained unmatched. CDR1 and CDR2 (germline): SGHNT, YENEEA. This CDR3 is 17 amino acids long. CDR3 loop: CASSTGLAGAYQETQYF. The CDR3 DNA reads TGTGCCAGCAGCACGGGACTAGCGGGGGCGTACCAAGAGACCCAGTACTTC.

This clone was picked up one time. CDR3 DNA sequence: TGTGCCAGCAGCTCGCGACAGACGGGCACTAATGAAAAACTGTTTTTT. Protein product: CASSSRQTGTNEKLFF. This chain links TRBV5-4 with TRBJ1-4; weak D call: TRBD1 (5 bases). CDR1 is SGHNT, CDR2 YYREEE, per germline (reference sequence). Trimming took 3 bases from V and 2 from J, leaving 14 bases between them. The CDR3 spans 16 residues.

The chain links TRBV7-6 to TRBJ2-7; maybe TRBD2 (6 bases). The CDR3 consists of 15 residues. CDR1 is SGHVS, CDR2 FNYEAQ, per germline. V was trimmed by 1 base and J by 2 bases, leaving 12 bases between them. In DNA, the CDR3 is TGTGCCAGCAGCTTAGAGGCAGGGAGGACCTACGAGCAGTACTTC. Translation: CASSLEAGRTYEQYF.

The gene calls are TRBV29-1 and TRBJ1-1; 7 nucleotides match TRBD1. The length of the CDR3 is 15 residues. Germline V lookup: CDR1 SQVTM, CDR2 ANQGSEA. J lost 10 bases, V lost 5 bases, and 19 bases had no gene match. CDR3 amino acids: CSVKKASGGTVRAFF. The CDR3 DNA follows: TGCAGCGTTAAAAAGGCCTCCGGAGGGACAGTTCGAGCTTTCTTT.

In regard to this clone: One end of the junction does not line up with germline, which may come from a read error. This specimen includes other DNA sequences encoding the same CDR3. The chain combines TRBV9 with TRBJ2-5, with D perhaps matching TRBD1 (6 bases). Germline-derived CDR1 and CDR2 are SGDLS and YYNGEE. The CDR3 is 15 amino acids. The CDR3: CASSVYGQPQETQYF. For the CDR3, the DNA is TGCGCCAGCAGCGTATATGGACAGCCTCAAGAGACCCAGTACTTC.

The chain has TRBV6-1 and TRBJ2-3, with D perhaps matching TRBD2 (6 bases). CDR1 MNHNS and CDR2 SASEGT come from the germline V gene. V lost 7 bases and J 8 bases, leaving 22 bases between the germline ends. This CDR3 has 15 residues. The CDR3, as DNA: TGTGCCAGCAAGAAACCTAGCCTGCGGGAAATTACGCAGTATTTT. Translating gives CASKKPSLREITQYF.

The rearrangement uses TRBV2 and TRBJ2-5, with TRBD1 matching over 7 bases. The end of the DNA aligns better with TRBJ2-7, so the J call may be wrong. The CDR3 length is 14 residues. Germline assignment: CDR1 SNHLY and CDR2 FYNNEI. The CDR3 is CASISSWDSYEQYF. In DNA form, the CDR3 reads TGTGCCAGCATTTCCTCGTGGGACAGCTACGAGCAGTACTTC.

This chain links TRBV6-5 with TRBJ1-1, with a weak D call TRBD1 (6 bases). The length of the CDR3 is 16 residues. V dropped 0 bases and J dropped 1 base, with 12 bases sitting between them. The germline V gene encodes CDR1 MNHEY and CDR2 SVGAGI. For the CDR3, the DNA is TGTGCCAGCAGTTACTCGAAAGGACAGAGGAACACTGAAGCTTTCTTT. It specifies CASSYSKGQRNTEAFF.

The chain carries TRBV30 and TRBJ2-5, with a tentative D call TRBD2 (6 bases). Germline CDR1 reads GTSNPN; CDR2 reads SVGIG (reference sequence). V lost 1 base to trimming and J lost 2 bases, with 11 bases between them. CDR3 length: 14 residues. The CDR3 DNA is TGTGCCTGGAGTGCCGGGGGAGATCAAGAGACCCAGTACTTC. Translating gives CAWSAGGDQETQYF.

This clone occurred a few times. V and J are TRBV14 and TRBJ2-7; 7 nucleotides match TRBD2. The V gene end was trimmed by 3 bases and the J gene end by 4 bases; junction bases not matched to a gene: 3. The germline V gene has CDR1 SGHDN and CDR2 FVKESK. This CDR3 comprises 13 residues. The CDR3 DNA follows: TGTGCCAGCAGCCATCTCGGGAGGTACGAGCAGTACTTC. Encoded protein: CASSHLGRYEQYF.

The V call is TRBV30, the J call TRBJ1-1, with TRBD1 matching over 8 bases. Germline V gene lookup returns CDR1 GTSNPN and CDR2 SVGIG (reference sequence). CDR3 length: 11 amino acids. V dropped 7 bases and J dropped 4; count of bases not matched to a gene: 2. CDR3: CASGQGTEAFF. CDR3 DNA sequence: TGTGCCTCCGGACAGGGCACTGAAGCTTTCTTT.

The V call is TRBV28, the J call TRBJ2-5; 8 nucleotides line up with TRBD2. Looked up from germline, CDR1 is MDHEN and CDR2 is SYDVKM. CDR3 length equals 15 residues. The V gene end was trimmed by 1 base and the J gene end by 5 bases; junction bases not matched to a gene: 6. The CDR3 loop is CASSLFGRVVETQYF. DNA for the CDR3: TGTGCCAGCAGTTTATTCGGGAGGGTTGTGGAGACCCAGTACTTC.

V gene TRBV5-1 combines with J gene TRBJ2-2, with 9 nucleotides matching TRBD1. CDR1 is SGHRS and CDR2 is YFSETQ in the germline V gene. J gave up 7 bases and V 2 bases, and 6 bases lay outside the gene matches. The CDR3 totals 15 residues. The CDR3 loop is CASSFGTGWDGELFF. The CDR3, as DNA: TGCGCCAGCAGCTTCGGGACAGGGTGGGACGGGGAGCTGTTTTTT.

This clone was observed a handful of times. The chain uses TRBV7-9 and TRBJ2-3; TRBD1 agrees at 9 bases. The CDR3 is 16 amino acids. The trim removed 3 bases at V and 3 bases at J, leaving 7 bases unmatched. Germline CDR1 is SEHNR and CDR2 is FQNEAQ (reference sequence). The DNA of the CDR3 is TGTGCCAGCAGCTTCTGGACAGGGGAGAGAACAGATACGCAGTATTTT. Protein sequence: CASSFWTGERTDTQYF.

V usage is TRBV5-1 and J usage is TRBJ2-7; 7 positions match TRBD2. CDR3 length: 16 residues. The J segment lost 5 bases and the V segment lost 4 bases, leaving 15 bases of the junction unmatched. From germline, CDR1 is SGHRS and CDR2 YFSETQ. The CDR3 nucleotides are TGCGCCAGCAGCCTACCTAGGGCTGGGGGGGAGGACGAGCAGTACTTC. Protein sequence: CASSLPRAGGEDEQYF.

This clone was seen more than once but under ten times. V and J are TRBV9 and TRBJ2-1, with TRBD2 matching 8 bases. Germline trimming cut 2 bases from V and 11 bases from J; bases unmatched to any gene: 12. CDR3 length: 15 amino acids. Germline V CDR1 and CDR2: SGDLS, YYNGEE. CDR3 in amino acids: CASSVSSGPLTKQFF. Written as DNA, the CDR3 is TGTGCCAGCAGCGTTTCTAGCGGGCCCCTCACGAAGCAGTTCTTC.

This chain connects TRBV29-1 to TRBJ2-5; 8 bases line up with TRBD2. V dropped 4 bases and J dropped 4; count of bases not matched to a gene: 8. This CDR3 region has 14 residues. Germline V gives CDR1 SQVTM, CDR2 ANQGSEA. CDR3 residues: CSVGYGRGVETQYF. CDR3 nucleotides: TGCAGCGTTGGTTACGGGAGGGGCGTAGAGACCCAGTACTTC. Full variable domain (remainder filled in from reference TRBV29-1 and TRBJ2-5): SAVISQKPSRDICQRGTSLTIQCQVDSQVTMMFWYRQQPGQSLTLIATANQGSEATYESGFVIDKFPISRPNLTFSTLTVSNMSPEDSSIYLCSVGYGRGVETQYFGPGTRLLVL.

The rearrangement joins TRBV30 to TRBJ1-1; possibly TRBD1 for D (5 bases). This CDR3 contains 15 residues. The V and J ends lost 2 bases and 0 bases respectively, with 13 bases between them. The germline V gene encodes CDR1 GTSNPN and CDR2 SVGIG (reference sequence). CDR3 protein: CAWSPPGGMNTEAFF. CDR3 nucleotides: TGTGCCTGGAGTCCCCCTGGGGGGATGAACACTGAAGCTTTCTTT.

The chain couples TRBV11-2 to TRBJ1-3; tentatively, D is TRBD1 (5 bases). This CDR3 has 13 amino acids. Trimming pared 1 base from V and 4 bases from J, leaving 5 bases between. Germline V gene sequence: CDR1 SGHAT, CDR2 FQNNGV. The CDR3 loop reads CASSLAGGNTIYF. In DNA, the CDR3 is TGTGCCAGCAGCTTAGCAGGGGGAAACACCATATATTTT.

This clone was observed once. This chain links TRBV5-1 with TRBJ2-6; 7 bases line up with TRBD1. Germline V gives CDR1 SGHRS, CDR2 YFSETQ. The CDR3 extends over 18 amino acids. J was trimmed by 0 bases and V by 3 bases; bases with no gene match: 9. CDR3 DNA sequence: TGCGCCAGCAGCTCCACCGGGACAGCCAGCTCTGGGGCCAACGTCCTGACTTTC. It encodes CASSSTGTASSGANVLTF.

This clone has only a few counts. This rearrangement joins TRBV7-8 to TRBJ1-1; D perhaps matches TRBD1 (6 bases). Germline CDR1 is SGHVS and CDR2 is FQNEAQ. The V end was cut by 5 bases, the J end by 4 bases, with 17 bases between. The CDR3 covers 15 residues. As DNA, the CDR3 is TGTGCCAGCAGCGTAAGTCAGGGGTGGTTCACTGAAGCTTTCTTT. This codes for CASSVSQGWFTEAFF.

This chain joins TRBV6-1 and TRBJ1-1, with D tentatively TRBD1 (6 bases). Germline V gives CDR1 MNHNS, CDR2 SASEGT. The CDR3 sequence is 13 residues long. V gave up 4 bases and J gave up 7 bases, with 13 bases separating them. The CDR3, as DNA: TGTGCCAGCAGTGTAGGACAGAGAAATGAAGCTTTCTTT. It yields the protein CASSVGQRNEAFF.

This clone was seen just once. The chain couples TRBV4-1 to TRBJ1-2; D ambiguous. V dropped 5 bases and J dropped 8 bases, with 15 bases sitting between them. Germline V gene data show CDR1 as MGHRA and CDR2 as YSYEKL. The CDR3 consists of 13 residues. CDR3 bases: TGCGCCAGCAGCGCCCGCCTGACTGAAGGCTACACCTTC. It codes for CASSARLTEGYTF.

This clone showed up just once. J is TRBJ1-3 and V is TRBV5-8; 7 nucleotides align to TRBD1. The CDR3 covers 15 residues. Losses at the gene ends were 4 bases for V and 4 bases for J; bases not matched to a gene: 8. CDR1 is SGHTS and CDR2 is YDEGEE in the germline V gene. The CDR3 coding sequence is TGTGCCAGCAGCGTTCGGACAGGTGCGGGAAACACCATATATTTT. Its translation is CASSVRTGAGNTIYF. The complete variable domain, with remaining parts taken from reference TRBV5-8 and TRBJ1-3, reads EAGVTQSPTHLIKTRGQQATLRCSPISGHTSVYWYQQALGLGLQFLLWYDEGEERNRGNFPPRFSGRQFPNYSSELNVNALELEDSALYLCASSVRTGAGNTIYFGEGSWLTVV.